This T cell receptor (beta chain) was sequenced for a study of cytomegalovirus exposure and HLA in healthy donors (dated by TCRdb to 2017 to 2019). The study in broad terms: An earlier analysis of 587 of the donors reported approximately 260 Gb of sequence data and 90 million to 120 million unique TCR beta sequences obtained from approximately 180 million T cells. About 300 gigabases of sequencing data and approximately 93 million unique TCR sequences were included in an early release covering roughly 600 HLA-typed donors. The genetic ancestry cluster associated with self-reported Caucasian donors included 81% of the 350 to 500 genotyped donors. The aim of the study was to test whether cataloging public T cell receptors could identify signatures of past pathogen exposure. The T cell repertoires of under 750 subjects were profiled by immunosequencing and related to cytomegalovirus serostatus. A separate validation cohort of approximately 120 different subjects was used in addition to the roughly 670-subject first cohort. High-throughput TCR immunosequencing, statistical association of individual TCRs with disease status, and machine learning were combined to predict cytomegalovirus infection status. A later analysis re-examined previously published TCR beta repertoires from just over 650 donors and added high-resolution HLA genotyping to investigate patterns of TCR occurrence. Rather than using new phenotypic data, the later analysis identified candidate immune exposures from TCR beta sequences and from how often those sequences occurred across donors. In an earlier analysis of several hundred of the donors, high-throughput TCR beta sequencing was used to judge whether each TCR beta V gene segment behaved as functional or pseudogenic. Donor age, sex, ethnicity and CMV serostatus were collected together with the repertoire data. In a later genetic analysis, genome-wide SNP genotypes for about 60% of the 666 donors were used, and that subset was treated as a discovery cohort. Every discovery cohort repertoire had been produced on one sequencing platform. Both class I and class II loci were covered by HLA typing, at four-digit resolution. The number of donors typed differed by locus, with roughly 629-640 for A, B, C, DRB1 and DQB1, about 500 for DQA1, some 570 for DPA1, and 450 to 480 for DPB1. A handful of DR-DQ haplotypes were handled as single units for association and clustering because linkage in the cohort was strong. On average, about 240,000 unique TCR beta nucleotide sequences were sequenced per donor among several hundred genotyped donors of the cohort, with roughly a sixth of those sequences being non-productive. The investigation overall reported the following: In a later analysis, 15,000 to 20,000 TCR beta sequences were associated with specific HLA alleles at a false discovery rate of 0.05. In a later analysis, most CMV-associated TCR beta chains were found to appear HLA-restricted, with HLA associations seemingly driven largely by CMV exposure. Because the 87-base-pair reads could not distinguish some IMGT-functional V segments, including TRBV6-2 and TRBV6-3, those segments were excluded. HLA typing was unavailable for some donors at each locus, so association tests used only the typed subset. It was suggested by the authors that the approach could potentially be generalized to other disease states and immunological phenotypes. The classifier was reported to diagnose cytomegalovirus status with high specificity and sensitivity in both the original and validation cohorts. The sequencing pipeline was judged likely to have produced a cluster of highly shared sequence variants as a technical artifact. Correlated functional status among segregating V segments might be attributable to linkage disequilibrium, but an unknown experimental factor could not be ruled out. The cohort was sequenced for TCR beta chains only, and without alpha or paired-chain data the features that could be detected were limited. A further reported finding was that TCR beta sequences accurately predicted the HLA-A and HLA-B alleles for most subjects in the first cohort. For the cohort, immune exposure information was limited to CMV serostatus. The earlier analysis of 587 of the donors excluded roughly 17 rarely observed V segments, including chromosome 9 orphons, because counts were too low. In a later analysis, HLA-associated TCR beta chains showed more clonal expansion and lower generation probabilities than non-associated chains that were equally common. In a later genetic analysis, a missense DCLRE1C variant was associated with V-gene and J-gene trimming of TCR beta chains, and the association was replicated in an independent cohort. When HLA alleles, especially DR and DQ, strongly co-occurred, TCR associations were difficult to assign to individual alleles. Broadly in line with IMGT annotations, most TCR beta V segments showed up in productive rearrangements about 87% or about 30% of the time in an earlier analysis of 587 of the donors. Compared with the roughly 700-donor mean, donors in an Asian-associated ancestry cluster had fewer N-insertions in productive TCRs, according to a later genetic analysis. Across donors, most TCR sequences were observed very rarely, whereas some public TCRs were present in many individuals. A few of the identified cytomegalovirus-associated TCR beta chains were confirmed in vitro to be specific for cytomegalovirus antigens. In a later analysis, TCR association rates were found to vary across HLA loci, with the most associated TCRs seen for DRB1 alleles and the fewest for HLA-C alleles. In a later analysis, several top co-occurrence clusters were reported to appear linked to parvovirus B19, influenza, CMV and Epstein-Barr virus. The study listed approximately 150 TCR beta chains as associated with cytomegalovirus. Sequencing depth was assumed to be roughly uniform across donors in the presence/absence analyses, though that assumption may not hold.

The library came from the immunoSEQ multiplex PCR assay. For the multiplex PCR, a mixture combining 60 forward primers for TCR Vbeta segments and 13 reverse primers for TCR Jbeta segments was used. The CDR3 region of rearranged TCR beta genes was amplified from genomic DNA with a multiplex PCR assay. The amplified TCR beta libraries were sequenced on the Illumina HiSeq System as 87-base-pair reads. As for the original processing: A later analysis counted approximately 84 million unique TCR beta chains across the 666 repertoires, and around 12 million of these chains were shared by at least two donors. Raw reads were error-corrected and collapsed into unique sequences by a nearest-neighbor algorithm in which closely related sequences were merged to remove PCR and sequencing errors. Alignment of CDR3 sequences to IMGT reference sequences was used to assign V, D and J gene segments. For a sequence to be retained, a match of at least six nucleotides was required to both a V gene segment and a J gene segment. A rearrangement was called productive if the CDR3 had no stop codons and remained in frame with V and J, and every other rearrangement was called non-productive. CDR3 was defined by IMGT convention, running from the second conserved V-encoded cysteine to the conserved J-encoded phenylalanine. Sequences without an unambiguous match to a single V gene segment were excluded from the earlier analysis of 500 to 700 of the donors. In an earlier analysis of 450 to 700 of the donors, V segments were called functional above 56.7% productive rearrangements and were called segregating when the between-donor standard deviation exceeded 5%. A statistical classification framework was built for diagnosing cytomegalovirus status from the catalog of TCR beta chain sequences. V and J gene assignment, in a later analysis, came from comparing TCR nucleotide sequences with IMGT/GENE-DB human TR gene sequences. Using the TCRdist pipeline, a later analysis assigned CDR3 sequences along with most-parsimonious VDJ recombination scenarios. In a later analysis, every TCR beta chain was defined by the combination of its CDR3 amino acid sequence and its V-gene family, and reads without a unique V-gene family were dropped. To address suspected cross-contamination and a sequencing artifact, a later analysis removed approximately 590 highly shared, low-generation-probability nucleotide sequences. For each public chain, a later analysis derived a clonal expansion index from normalized ranks of inferred template counts within each repertoire. Generation probabilities in a later analysis came from a VDJ recombination model fitted to out-of-frame rearrangements, and those results were checked against IGoR. In a later analysis, hypergeometric tests were used to score TCR-TCR, TCR-HLA and TCR-CMV co-occurrence, with a repertoire-size bias correction applied to TCR pairs. False discovery rates were estimated in a later analysis by permuting HLA or CMV assignments 20 times. In a later analysis, co-occurring TCRs were grouped using DBSCAN, with TCRdist sequence similarity added in when clustering inside HLA-allele-positive subsets. Repertoires with fewer than 30,000 or more than 120,000 public chains, plus five repertoires with anomalous nucleotide sharing, were excluded from co-occurrence clustering. In its TCRdb copy, this immuneACCESS table keeps in-frame sequences only and misses some clones. Where compared with another copy, unresolved V genes explain less than half of these, and the others have no known cause. The V and J calls and clone size are taken from that table; D and trimming were inferred from the DNA. This specimen's table enumerates roughly 35,000 clones. The leading ten clones occupy approximately 3.6% of the sample.

This clone ranks as medium-sized (0.01 to 0.1%) by frequency alone, as no count is recorded. The target of this receptor is not known. The cohort was made up of approximately 670 healthy bone marrow donors. At the time of sampling, every cohort member was nominally healthy, though immune exposures that went unrecorded were likely present. The donor was CMV seropositive and belonged to the group of 250 to 300 seropositive cohort members. A peripheral blood sample was provided by each donor, and peripheral blood mononuclear cells were used for TCR beta sequencing. Genomic DNA extraction from the blood cell samples was performed with the Qiagen DNeasy Blood Extraction Kit. From its cysteine to its phenylalanine, the CDR3 spans 14 amino acids. The read is trimmed to its CDR3 DNA, 42 bases read in frame from base 1. V is reduced by 0 bases and J by 10 bases, leaving a spacing of 16 bases between them. The germline V gene encodes CDR1 KGHSY and CDR2 FQNENV.

The TCR was taken from a woman aged 40 to 55 in good health and CMV-seropositive. Sequenced sample: PBMCs. Rearrangement joined TRBV16 to TRBJ2-7, with a weak D call of TRBD1 (5 bases match). The sequenced DNA: TGTGCCAGCAGCCAATCCCAGAGGCCCCAGGGACAGTACTTC. Translated, this is CASSQSQRPQGQYF.